One sample yielded the 31 T cell receptor beta chains listed below, sequenced in a study of post-analysis software for immune sequencing data. Broader study findings: TRBV5-6, TRBV5-1 and TRBV20-1 were among a handful of TRBV segments more frequent in patients than controls.

Sequencing libraries made from TCR beta cDNA carried unique molecular identifiers. Using its own MiXCR run on the PCR reads, TCRdb lists one record per CDR3 protein. The data show 450,000 to 700,000 distinct CDR3 sequences, with 44% seen just once and approximately 1.7% held by the top ten. Antigens for these TCRs are unknown. Input material: blood. These receptors came from a girl between 10 and 17 years old with multiple sclerosis.

This rearrangement joins TRBV24-1 to TRBJ2-1, with TRBD2 matching 11 bases. The germline gives CDR1 KGHDR, CDR2 SFDVKD. The CDR3 has 14 amino acids. J was trimmed by 10 bases and V by 9 bases; bases with no gene match: 10. The DNA for the CDR3 is TGTGCCACCTCTGAGGAACTAGCGGGAGCGGAGCAGTTCTTC. This sequence encodes CATSEELAGAEQFF.

The J gene is TRBJ1-5, the V gene TRBV7-2; D remains ambiguous. The CDR3 is 15 residues long. V gave up 1 base and J gave up 4 bases, with 11 bases separating them. Germline CDR1 is SGHTA and CDR2 is FQGNSA. The CDR3 DNA reads TGTGCCAGCAGCTTAGGTCGTGACTATAATCAGCCCCAGCATTTT. This encodes CASSLGRDYNQPQHF.

The chain has TRBV7-2 and TRBJ1-2, with D possibly TRBD1 on 6 matching bases. V was shortened by 5 bases and J by 7 bases, with 20 bases between the two germline ends. Germline V gene sequence: CDR1 SGHTA, CDR2 FQGNSA. CDR3 length: 15 amino acids. CDR3 coding DNA: TGTGCCAGCAGCCCCCCTAGGGGGATTTGGGGTGGCTACACCTTC. Its protein product is CASSPPRGIWGGYTF.

This clonotype was picked up a small number of times. The chain uses TRBV30 and TRBJ1-5; no firm D call. The CDR3 totals 13 residues. V was cut by 3 bases and J by 4 bases, with 10 bases left in between. Germline V gives CDR1 GTSNPN, CDR2 SVGIG (reference sequence). This CDR3 reads CAWSSRINQPQHF. CDR3 nucleotide sequence: TGTGCCTGGAGCTCGCGGATTAATCAGCCCCAGCATTTT. Full variable domain (outside the CDR3, taken from reference TRBV30 and TRBJ1-5): SQTIHQWPATLVQPVGSPLSLECTVEGTSNPNLYWYRQAAGRGLQLLFYSVGIGQISSEVPQNLSASRPQDRQFILSSKKLLLSDSGFYLCAWSSRINQPQHFGDGTRLSIL.

The rearrangement uses TRBV7-6 and TRBJ2-3; D assignment may be TRBD1 or TRBD2 (5 bases each). Germline V CDR1 and CDR2: SGHVS, FNYEAQ. The CDR3 contains 16 residues. The ends were cut back, 5 bases at V and 2 bases at J, with 17 bases in the middle. DNA of the CDR3: TGTGCCAGCAGCCCCTTCCCGGGGCCGATCACAGATACGCAGTATTTT. This encodes CASSPFPGPITDTQYF.

The J gene is TRBJ2-1, the V gene TRBV2; the match to TRBD2 covers 12 bases. V dropped 9 bases and J dropped 0; count of bases not matched to a gene: 15. Germline V gives CDR1 SNHLY, CDR2 FYNNEI. The CDR3 is 19 amino acids. The CDR3 protein is CASGAGRTSGTLSYNEQFF. The DNA of the CDR3 is TGTGCCAGTGGGGCCGGAAGGACTAGCGGGACGCTCTCCTACAATGAGCAGTTCTTC. The full variable domain, in which reference TRBV2 and TRBJ2-1 provide the parts outside the CDR3, is EPEVTQTPSHQVTQMGQEVILRCVPISNHLYFYWYRQILGQKVEFLVSFYNNEISEKSEIFDDQFSVERPDGSNFTLKIRSTKLEDSAMYFCASGAGRTSGTLSYNEQFFGPGTRLTVL.

This clonotype was seen only a few times. The chain combines TRBV5-5 with TRBJ2-5; 7 bases align to TRBD1. The CDR3 runs 15 residues. Germline V CDR1 and CDR2: SGHKS, YYEKEE (reference sequence). The V segment lost 1 base and the J segment 5 bases; nucleotides outside the gene matches: 8. The CDR3 coding sequence is TGTGCCAGCAGCTTGTGGGGACAGTGGGATGAGACCCAGTACTTC. Its translation is CASSLWGQWDETQYF.

This CDR3 reads CATGDETQYF. Here the CDR3 DNA reads TGTGCCACCGGCGATGAGACCCAGTACTTC. This chain links TRBV6-6 with TRBJ2-5; D unresolved. The CDR3 covers 10 residues. V was pared by 10 bases and J by 5 bases, with 8 bases between. The V gene's germline CDR1 is MNHNY and CDR2 SVGAGI (reference sequence).

J is TRBJ1-2 and V is TRBV25-1, with TRBD1 matching over 10 bases. This CDR3 comprises 15 residues. Germline V gene sequence: CDR1 MGHDK, CDR2 SYGVNS. Trimming at V came to 2 bases and at J to 10 bases, leaving 10 bases not matched to a gene. DNA for the CDR3: TGTGCCAGCAGTGAACCCCGGGACAGGGGTCCTGACTACACCTTC. This sequence encodes CASSEPRDRGPDYTF.

Only a few counts were recorded for this clonotype. This chain uses TRBV5-1 with TRBJ2-5; D is uncertain. The J call is uncertain, as TRBJ2-7 better fits the DNA end. Germline CDR1 and CDR2: SGHRS and YFSETQ. This CDR3 is 13 amino acids long. The CDR3 reads CASSLARYDEQYF. The CDR3 DNA is TGCGCCAGCAGCTTGGCCAGATATGACGAGCAGTACTTC.

The table lists this clonotype with a count of one. The rearrangement uses TRBV3-1 and TRBJ2-2; D is undetermined. The CDR3 length is 15 residues. Germline V gives CDR1 LGHDT, CDR2 YNNKEL (reference sequence). V was shortened by 7 bases and J by 1 base, with 13 bases between the two germline ends. The CDR3 here is CASNPSHRNTGELFF. CDR3 DNA sequence: TGTGCCAGCAACCCCTCCCATAGGAACACCGGGGAGCTGTTTTTT.

The rearrangement joins TRBV20-1 to TRBJ1-2; D is uncertain. Germline V gives CDR1 DFQATT, CDR2 SNEGSKA (reference sequence). CDR3 size: 10 residues. Between the trimmed V and J ends, which lost 3 bases and 5 bases, there was a span of 4 bases. As DNA, the CDR3 is TGCAGTGCTAGTGAATATGGCTACACCTTC. Its protein product is CSASEYGYTF.

In this sample, this clonotype turned up once. The chain couples TRBV5-1 to TRBJ2-6; 9 nucleotides align to TRBD1. The V segment lost 4 bases and the J segment 0 bases; nucleotides outside the gene matches: 5. Germline V gene sequence: CDR1 SGHRS, CDR2 YFSETQ. This CDR3 is 17 amino acids long. The CDR3 DNA follows: TGCGCCAGCAGCCACAGGGGGCAAAGCTCTGGGGCCAACGTCCTGACTTTC. Its translation is CASSHRGQSSGANVLTF. The whole variable domain, filled in from reference TRBV5-1 and TRBJ2-6, reads KAGVTQTPRYLIKTRGQQVTLSCSPISGHRSVSWYQQTPGQGLQFLFEYFSETQRNKGNFPGRFSGRQFSNSRSEMNVSTLELGDSALYLCASSHRGQSSGANVLTFGAGSRLTVL.

The chain employs TRBV5-1 and TRBJ1-2, with TRBD1 as a possible D gene (6 bases). This CDR3 contains 15 residues. The germline V gene has CDR1 SGHRS and CDR2 YFSETQ. Trimming pared 0 bases from V and 6 bases from J, leaving 15 bases between. The CDR3 here is CASSLAAGARHGYTF. As DNA, the CDR3 is TGCGCCAGCAGCTTGGCGGCAGGGGCCCGCCATGGCTACACCTTC.

This clonotype has ten or more counts. The rearrangement joins TRBV5-1 to TRBJ2-5, with 7 bases matching TRBD1. The CDR3 sequence is 14 residues long. V was clipped by 0 bases and J by 5 bases; unmatched bases: 4. CDR1 and CDR2 (germline): SGHRS, YFSETQ. CDR3 residues: CASSLGGGTETQYF. The CDR3 coding sequence is TGCGCCAGCAGCTTGGGAGGGGGCACGGAGACCCAGTACTTC.

The chain links TRBV6-5 to TRBJ2-1; D not resolved. Trimming took 5 bases from V and 7 from J, leaving 9 bases between them. Germline CDR1 MNHEY, CDR2 SVGAGI. The CDR3 is 12 residues long. The CDR3: CASSHGRNEQFF. The CDR3 DNA reads TGTGCCAGCAGTCACGGCAGGAATGAGCAGTTCTTC.

The chain is built from TRBV27 and TRBJ2-7; the D gene is possibly TRBD2 (7 bases). The CDR3 runs to 15 residues. Trimming removed 5 bases at V and 4 bases at J, with 18 bases between. Germline CDR1 is MNHEY and CDR2 is SMNVEV (reference sequence). The CDR3 coding sequence is TGTGCCAGCAGTCCAGGGCGGGGGCCCCGATACGAGCAGTACTTC. It encodes CASSPGRGPRYEQYF.

The V call is TRBV29-1, the J call TRBJ2-1; 8 nucleotides align to TRBD1. From germline, CDR1 is SQVTM and CDR2 ANQGSEA. Trimming took 4 bases from V and 0 from J; bases not matched to a gene: 11. This CDR3 spans 17 amino acids. DNA of the CDR3: TGCAGCGTTGTTAACTACCGACAGGGGAGCTCCTACAATGAGCAGTTCTTC. Translating gives CSVVNYRQGSSYNEQFF.

This sequence joins TRBV29-1 and TRBJ2-7, with D possibly being TRBD1 or TRBD2 (5 bases each). The ends were cut back, 4 bases at V and 5 bases at J, with 12 bases in the middle. The germline gives CDR1 SQVTM, CDR2 ANQGSEA. This CDR3 contains 12 residues. The CDR3 spells CSVVGRDHEQYF. The CDR3 DNA follows: TGCAGCGTTGTTGGCCGGGACCACGAGCAGTACTTC.

This clonotype has only a few counts. The V gene is TRBV28, the J gene TRBJ1-2; D is ambiguous. Trimming removed 8 bases at V and 9 bases at J, with 13 bases between. CDR1 MDHEN and CDR2 SYDVKM come from the germline V gene. This CDR3 region has 11 residues. The chain's CDR3 is CASEPFKSYTF. Written as DNA, the CDR3 is TGTGCCAGCGAACCCTTTAAGAGCTACACCTTC.

This clonotype was detected only a few times. CDR3 in DNA: TGTGCCAGCAGCTCTCGGACTAGACAGTACGAGCAGTACTTC. Its translation is CASSSRTRQYEQYF. This sequence joins TRBV12-3 or TRBV12-4 and TRBJ2-7; 7 bases are a match to TRBD2. The length of the CDR3 is 14 residues. The junction had 9 bases not matched to a gene; V was cut back by 6 bases and J by 4 bases.

In its sample, this clonotype was seen a few times. This chain links TRBV7-2 with TRBJ2-4; a weak D match, TRBD2 (6 bases). The J call is uncertain, as TRBJ2-7 better fits the DNA end. The CDR3 covers 12 residues. Germline V gene data show CDR1 as SGHTA and CDR2 as FQGNSA. The CDR3 is CASGRRRSEQYF. CDR3 coding DNA: TGTGCCAGCGGGAGGCGGAGAAGCGAGCAGTACTTC.

The rearrangement uses TRBV12-3 or TRBV12-4 and TRBJ1-2; 9 bases are shared with TRBD1. CDR3 length: 21 residues. V trimming: 4 bases; J trimming: 6 bases; junction bases outside the gene matches: 27. CDR3: CASSSPTVRDREVRAGHGYTF. CDR3 sequence (DNA): TGTGCCAGCAGTTCGCCCACCGTCCGGGACAGGGAAGTCCGGGCGGGACATGGCTACACCTTC.

CDR3 DNA sequence: TGTGCCAGCAGTTTCCCACCTAACCTTCTTAGAGAGCAGTTCTTC. Its protein is CASSFPPNLLREQFF. This chain links TRBV12-3 or TRBV12-4 with TRBJ2-1; no firm D call. The CDR3 spans 15 residues. V dropped 3 bases and J dropped 10 bases, with 19 bases sitting between them.

This CDR3 is CASSTQGRGSEQFF. CDR3 bases: TGTGCCAGCAGCACACAGGGGCGGGGCAGTGAGCAGTTCTTC. The J gene is TRBJ2-1, the V gene TRBV7-3; D may be TRBD1 (7 bases). This CDR3 comprises 14 residues. Germline V gene lookup returns CDR1 SGHTA and CDR2 FQGTGA. Between the trimmed V and J ends, which lost 5 bases and 9 bases, there was a span of 17 bases. The whole variable domain, remainder taken from reference TRBV7-3 and TRBJ2-1, is GAGVSQTPSNKVTEKGKYVELRCDPISGHTALYWYRQSLGQGPEFLIYFQGTGAADDSGLPNDRFFAVRPEGSVSTLKIQRTERGDSAVYLCASSTQGRGSEQFFGPGTRLTVL.

V is TRBV30 and J is TRBJ1-1; D is unclear. Germline-derived CDR1 and CDR2 are GTSNPN and SVGIG (reference sequence). The CDR3 consists of 12 residues. V lost 1 base, J lost 7 bases, and 10 bases lay in between. CDR3 protein: CAWSAGLGEAFF. CDR3 DNA: TGTGCCTGGAGTGCGGGTTTGGGTGAAGCTTTCTTT.

The sample holds a few counts of this clonotype. V gene TRBV7-2 combines with J gene TRBJ2-3; 7 bases fit TRBD2. The V segment lost 5 bases and the J segment 7 bases; nucleotides outside the gene matches: 12. Looked up from germline, CDR1 is SGHTA and CDR2 is FQGNSA. The CDR3 has 15 residues. CDR3 loop: CASSPRSGGLNTQYF. CDR3 nucleotides: TGTGCCAGCAGCCCCAGGTCGGGGGGACTTAATACGCAGTATTTT.

This clonotype was observed a few times. The chain couples TRBV10-3 to TRBJ2-1; 8 bases are a match to TRBD2. With 4 bases clipped from V and 2 bases from J, the junction kept 4 bases outside the gene matches. This CDR3 is 15 amino acids long. Germline CDR1 ENHRY, CDR2 SYGVKD. CDR3 sequence reads: CAISGTGGAYNEQFF. Here the CDR3 DNA reads TGTGCCATCAGTGGAACGGGAGGGGCCTACAATGAGCAGTTCTTC.

This clonotype was detected a few times. The chain couples TRBV5-5 to TRBJ2-5, with D perhaps TRBD1 (6 bases). The last part of the DNA fits TRBJ2-7 better; the J call may be wrong. The CDR3 is 12 residues long. From germline, CDR1 is SGHKS and CDR2 YYEKEE (reference sequence). As DNA, the CDR3 is TGTGCCAGCAGCCAAGGACAGTACGAGCAGTACTTC. Translated, it gives CASSQGQYEQYF.

The chain combines TRBV12-3 or TRBV12-4 with TRBJ2-1, with 7 bases aligning to TRBD2. J gave up 7 bases and V 5 bases, and 23 bases lay outside the gene matches. The CDR3 is 19 amino acids. CDR3 sequence reads: CASSAPWRETHRRENEQFF. CDR3 coding DNA: TGTGCCAGCAGTGCCCCCTGGCGGGAGACCCATCGAAGGGAGAATGAGCAGTTCTTC.

The J gene is TRBJ2-5, the V gene TRBV20-1; a possible D gene is TRBD1 (6 bases). TRBJ2-7 matches the DNA end more closely, so the J call is doubtful. CDR1 and CDR2 (germline): DFQATT, SNEGSKA (reference sequence). The CDR3 runs to 12 residues. CDR3: CSARLQGYEQYF. The CDR3, as DNA: TGCAGTGCTAGATTGCAGGGGTACGAGCAGTACTTC.